Here is one TCR beta chain with its context. Its cognate antigen is unknown. Gene names refer to mouse genes. The CDR3 end falls 1 residue outside the read, so it is completed with the germline J gene. This sample is drawn from a study of tissue T cells after allogeneic stem cell transplantation. Clones were sequenced by immunoSEQ multiplex PCR, and TCRdb holds only the in-frame ones, with some missing. Counted here are more than 45,000 clones, around 69% occurring once; the ten biggest clones make up 0.7%. Study-wide points: Across patients, clones rarely overlapped, yet motif clusters were shared tissue-specifically.

Trimming took 4 bases from V and 0 from J; bases not matched to a gene: 1. The CDR3 contains 13 residues. Per germline, CDR1 NSHNY and CDR2 SYGAGN. The clonotype originates from a pool of C57BL/6 mice in good health. Sequencing was done on a sample of sorted cells pooled from one or two spleens. This rearrangement joins TRBV13-1 to TRBJ2-7, with 7 bases identical to TRBD2. This CDR3 reads CASSLGVSYEQYF. CDR3 DNA, as far as it was read: TGTGCCAGCAGTCTGGGGGTCTCCTATGAACAGTAC.